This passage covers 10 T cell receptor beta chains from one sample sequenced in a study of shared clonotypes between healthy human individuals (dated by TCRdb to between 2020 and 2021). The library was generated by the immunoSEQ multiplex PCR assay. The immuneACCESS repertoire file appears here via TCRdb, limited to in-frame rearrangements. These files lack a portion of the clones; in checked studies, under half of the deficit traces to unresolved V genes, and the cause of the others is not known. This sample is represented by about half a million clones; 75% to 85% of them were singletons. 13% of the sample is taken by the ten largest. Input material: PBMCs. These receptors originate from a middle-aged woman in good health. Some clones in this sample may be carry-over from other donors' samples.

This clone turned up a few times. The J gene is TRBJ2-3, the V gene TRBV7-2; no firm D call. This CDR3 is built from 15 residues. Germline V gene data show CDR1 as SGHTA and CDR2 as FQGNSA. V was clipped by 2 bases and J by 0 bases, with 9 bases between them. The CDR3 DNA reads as TGTGCCAGCAGCTTACTCGTTGCTAGCACAGATACGCAGTATTTT. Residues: CASSLLVASTDTQYF.

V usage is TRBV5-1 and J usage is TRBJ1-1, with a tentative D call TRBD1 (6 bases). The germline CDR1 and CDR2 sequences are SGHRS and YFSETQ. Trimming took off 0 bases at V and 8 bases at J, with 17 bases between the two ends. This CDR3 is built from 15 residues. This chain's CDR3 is CASSLGTAARVEAFF. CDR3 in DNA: TGCGCCAGCAGCTTGGGGACAGCCGCGAGGGTAGAAGCTTTCTTT.

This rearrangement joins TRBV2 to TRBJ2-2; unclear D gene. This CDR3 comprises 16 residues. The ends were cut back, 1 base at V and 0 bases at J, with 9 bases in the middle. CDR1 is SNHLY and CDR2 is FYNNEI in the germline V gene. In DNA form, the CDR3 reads TGTGCCAGCAGTGAAGACGCAGCAGCGAACACCGGGGAGCTGTTTTTT. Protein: CASSEDAAANTGELFF.

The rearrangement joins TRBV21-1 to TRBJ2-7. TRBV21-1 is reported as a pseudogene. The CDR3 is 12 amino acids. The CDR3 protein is CARGPSSYEQYF. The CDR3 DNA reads TGTGCCAGGGGCCCTAGCTCCTACGAGCAGTACTTC.

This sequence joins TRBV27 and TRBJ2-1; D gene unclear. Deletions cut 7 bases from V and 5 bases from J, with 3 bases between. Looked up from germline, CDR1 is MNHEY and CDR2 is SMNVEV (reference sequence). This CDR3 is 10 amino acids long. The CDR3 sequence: CASTHNEQFF. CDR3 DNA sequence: TGTGCCAGCACCCACAATGAGCAGTTCTTC.

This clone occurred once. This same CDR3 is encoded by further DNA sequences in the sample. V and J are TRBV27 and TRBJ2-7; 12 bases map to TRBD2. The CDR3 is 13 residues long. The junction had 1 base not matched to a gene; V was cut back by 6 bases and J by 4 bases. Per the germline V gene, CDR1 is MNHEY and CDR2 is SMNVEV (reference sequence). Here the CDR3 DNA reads TGTGCCAGCAGGGGACTAGCGGGTTACGAGCAGTACTTC. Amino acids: CASRGLAGYEQYF.

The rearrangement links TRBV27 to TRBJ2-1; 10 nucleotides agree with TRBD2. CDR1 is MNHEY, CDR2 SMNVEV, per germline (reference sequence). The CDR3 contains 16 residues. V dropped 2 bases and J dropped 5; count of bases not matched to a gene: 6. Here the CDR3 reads CASSLGSGRMNNEQFF. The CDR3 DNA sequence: TGTGCCAGCAGTTTAGGTAGCGGGAGGATGAACAATGAGCAGTTCTTC.

The CDR3 DNA reads as TGTGCCAGCAGCTCCCGTTGGACAGCCTCCTACGAGCAGTACTTC. Its translation: CASSSRWTASYEQYF. The chain links TRBV13 to TRBJ2-7; D possibly corresponds to TRBD1 (6 bases). Germline V gene data show CDR1 as PRHDT and CDR2 as FYEKMQ (reference sequence). CDR3 size: 15 residues. V dropped 4 bases and J dropped 0 bases, with 13 bases sitting between them.

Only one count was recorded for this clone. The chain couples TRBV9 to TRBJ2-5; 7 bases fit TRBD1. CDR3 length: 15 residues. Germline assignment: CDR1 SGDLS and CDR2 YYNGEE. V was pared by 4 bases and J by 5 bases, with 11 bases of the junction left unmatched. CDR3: CASSTRQGLGETQYF. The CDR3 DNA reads TGTGCCAGCAGCACCCGACAGGGATTAGGGGAGACCCAGTACTTC.

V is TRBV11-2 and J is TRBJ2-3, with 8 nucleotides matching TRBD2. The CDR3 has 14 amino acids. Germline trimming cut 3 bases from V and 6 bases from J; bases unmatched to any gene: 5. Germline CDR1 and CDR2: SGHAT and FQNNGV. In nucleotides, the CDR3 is TGTGCCAGCAGCTTGGGACTAGGATCGGATACGCAGTATTTT. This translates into CASSLGLGSDTQYF.